The source of this TCR beta chain is a study of T cell repertoires in cytomegalovirus infection. As for the study in general: Well-studied HLA-B-restricted epitopes and recently identified HLA-C-restricted epitopes of CMV were both used in the study.

TCRdb recomputed calls from the reads with MiXCR, one row per CDR3 protein. The profile shows about 480,000 distinct CDR3 sequences, roughly 34% of them singletons. Losses at the gene ends were 4 bases for V and 5 bases for J; bases not matched to a gene: 11. CDR1 and CDR2 from the germline V gene are SGHTA and FQGNSA. There are 17 residues in the CDR3. Study-wide findings and caveats: The study found HLA-C-restricted CMV-specific TCR beta clonotypes dominating the ex vivo response.

This clonotype was counted many times. Its target is not known. The chain combines TRBV7-2 with TRBJ2-5; 12 bases fit TRBD2. The TCR sequence derives from a human donor in good health (CMV status not recorded). Some clones in this sample may be carry-over from other donors' samples. The sample in question was cultured PBMCs, obtained from culture after CMV antigen stimulation. CDR3 nucleotide sequence: TGTGCCAGCAGCTCGGGACTAGCGGGCCCTGGTCGGGAGACCCAGTACTTC. Amino acids: CASSSGLAGPGRETQYF.